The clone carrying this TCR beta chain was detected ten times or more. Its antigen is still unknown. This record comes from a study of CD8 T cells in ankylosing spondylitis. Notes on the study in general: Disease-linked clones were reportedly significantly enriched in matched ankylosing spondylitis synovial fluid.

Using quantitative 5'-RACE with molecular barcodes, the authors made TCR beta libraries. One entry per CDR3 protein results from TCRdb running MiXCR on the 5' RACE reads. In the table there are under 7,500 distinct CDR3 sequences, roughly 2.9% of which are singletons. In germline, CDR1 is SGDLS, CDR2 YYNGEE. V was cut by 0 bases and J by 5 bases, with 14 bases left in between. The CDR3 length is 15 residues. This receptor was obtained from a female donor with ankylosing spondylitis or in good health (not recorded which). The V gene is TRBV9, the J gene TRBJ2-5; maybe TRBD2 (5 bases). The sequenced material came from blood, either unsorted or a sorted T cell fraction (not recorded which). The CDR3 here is CASSVASSVRETQYF. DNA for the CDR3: TGTGCCAGCAGCGTAGCTAGCTCCGTTCGGGAGACCCAGTACTTC.